This T cell receptor (beta chain) is from a study of shared clonotypes between healthy human individuals. Background on the study: With ages of 18 to 49, the donors were two women and a few men.

Trimming shortened V by 4 bases and J by 1 base, and 7 bases separated the two germline ends. The CDR3 runs to 13 residues. Per the germline V gene, CDR1 is MGHRA and CDR2 is YSYEKL. Regarding the study as a whole: Represented diversity, genetic and exposure-history alike, was limited by few donors.

With regard to this clone: Its target is unknown.

Selected positively for CCR7 and CD45RO-negative, naive CD8 cells excluded terminally differentiated effector memory CD45RA+ cells. Profiling relied on immunoSEQ multiplex PCR, and the TCRdb table lists in-frame clones only, not all of them. The sample lists 450,000 to 700,000 clones; 95% were seen once. Source material: naive CD8+ T cells sorted from blood. This sequence was found in a woman in her 30s in good health. The genes are TRBV4-1 and TRBJ1-1; possible D gene TRBD1, 5 bases. CDR3: CASSRGENTEAFF. The CDR3 DNA is TGCGCCAGCAGCCGGGGGGAGAACACTGAAGCTTTCTTT.